The following is a TCR beta chain sequence with its context. Its specificity is unknown. The data belong to a study of cytomegalovirus exposure and HLA in healthy donors. Findings of the study overall: The majority of TCR sequences were rare, yet some public TCRs appeared in many donors. It was reportedly the case that the classifier diagnosed cytomegalovirus status with high specificity and sensitivity.

The donors were members of the roughly 120-subject validation cohort (separate from the approximately 670-subject first cohort). Per germline, CDR1 SGDLS and CDR2 YYNGEE. Unmatched junction bases numbered 5, after V lost 2 bases and J lost 3 bases. This CDR3 contains 15 residues. TCRdb's table, derived via immunoSEQ multiplex PCR, lists solely in-frame clones and lacks some. Of 95,000 to 150,000 clones in the sample, over 85% were seen once. The receptor was derived from a woman aged 18-30 years in good health and CMV-seronegative. This sequence joins TRBV9 and TRBJ2-1; the match to TRBD2 covers 7 bases. Sequenced sample: PBMCs. Here the CDR3 reads CASSVGRELYNEQFF. CDR3 nucleotides: TGTGCCAGCAGCGTGGGGCGGGAGCTCTACAATGAGCAGTTCTTC.